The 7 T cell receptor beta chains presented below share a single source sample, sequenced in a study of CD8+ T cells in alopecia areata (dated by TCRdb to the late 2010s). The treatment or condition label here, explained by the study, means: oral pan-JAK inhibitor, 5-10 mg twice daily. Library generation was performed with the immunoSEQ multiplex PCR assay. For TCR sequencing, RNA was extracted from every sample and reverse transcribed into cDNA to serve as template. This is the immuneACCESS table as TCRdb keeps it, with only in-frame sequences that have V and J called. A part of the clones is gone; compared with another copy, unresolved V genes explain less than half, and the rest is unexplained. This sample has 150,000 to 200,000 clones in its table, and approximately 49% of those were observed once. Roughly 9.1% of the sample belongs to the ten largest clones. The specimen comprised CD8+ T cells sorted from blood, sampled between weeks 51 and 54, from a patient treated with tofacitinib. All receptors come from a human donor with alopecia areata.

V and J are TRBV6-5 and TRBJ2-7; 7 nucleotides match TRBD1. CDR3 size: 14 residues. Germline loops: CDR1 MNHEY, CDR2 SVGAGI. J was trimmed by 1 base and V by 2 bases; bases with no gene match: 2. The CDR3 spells CASSYRDSSYEQYF. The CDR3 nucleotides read TGTGCCAGCAGTTACCGGGACAGTTCCTACGAGCAGTACTTC.

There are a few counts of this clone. This CDR3 reads CASSQDPDRGEADTQYF. CDR3 nucleotide sequence: TGCGCCAGCAGCCAAGACCCAGACAGGGGGGAGGCAGATACGCAGTATTTT. The chain uses TRBV4-3 and TRBJ2-3; 9 bases are a match to TRBD1. The J segment lost 4 bases and the V segment lost 0 bases, leaving 8 bases of the junction unmatched. Germline CDR1 and CDR2: LGHNA and YSLEER. The CDR3 totals 17 residues.

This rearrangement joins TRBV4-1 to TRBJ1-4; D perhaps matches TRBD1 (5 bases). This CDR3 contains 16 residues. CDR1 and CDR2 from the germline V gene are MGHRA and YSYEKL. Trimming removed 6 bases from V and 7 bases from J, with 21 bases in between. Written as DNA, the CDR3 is TGCGCCAGCAGGGAACGCGACAGCACTCACGGTGAAAAACTGTTTTTT. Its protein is CASRERDSTHGEKLFF.

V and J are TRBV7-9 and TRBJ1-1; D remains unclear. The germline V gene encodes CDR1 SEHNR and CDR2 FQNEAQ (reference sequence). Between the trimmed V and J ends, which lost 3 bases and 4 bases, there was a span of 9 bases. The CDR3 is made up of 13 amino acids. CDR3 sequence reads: CASSLGIGTEAFF. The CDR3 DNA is TGTGCCAGCAGCTTGGGGATCGGCACTGAAGCTTTCTTT.

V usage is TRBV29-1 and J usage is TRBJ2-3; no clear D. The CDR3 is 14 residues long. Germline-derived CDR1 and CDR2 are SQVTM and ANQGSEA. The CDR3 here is CSAFEPLGTDTQYF. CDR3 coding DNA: TGCAGTGCTTTTGAACCGCTCGGCACAGATACGCAGTATTTT.

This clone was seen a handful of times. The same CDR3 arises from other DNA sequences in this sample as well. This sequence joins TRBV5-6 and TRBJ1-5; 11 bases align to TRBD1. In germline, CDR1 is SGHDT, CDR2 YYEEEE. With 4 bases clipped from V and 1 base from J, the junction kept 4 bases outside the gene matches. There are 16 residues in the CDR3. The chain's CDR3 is CASSLGTGGSNQPQHF. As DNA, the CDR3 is TGTGCCAGCAGCCTTGGGACAGGGGGAAGCAATCAGCCCCAGCATTTT.

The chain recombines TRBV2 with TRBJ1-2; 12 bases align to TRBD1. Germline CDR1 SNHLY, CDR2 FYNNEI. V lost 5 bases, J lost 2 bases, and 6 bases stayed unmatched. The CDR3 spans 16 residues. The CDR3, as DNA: TGTGCCAGCAGTAAAGGGACAGGGGGCGCGAACTATGGCTACACCTTC. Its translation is CASSKGTGGANYGYTF.